This record covers a single TCR beta chain. This record comes from a study of blood T cell repertoires in COVID-19. Trimming shortened V by 0 bases and J by 3 bases, and 10 bases separated the two germline ends. Looked up from germline, CDR1 is SGHNT and CDR2 is YENEEA. The CDR3 is made up of 15 amino acids. In the source study's methods: Reference gene primer amplification gave nucleated cell count estimates. Measured with immunoSEQ multiplex PCR; TCRdb has only the in-frame clones, and not every one. V, J and clone size are those of that table, while D and trimming were read from the DNA. The repertoire has roughly 85,000 clones, around 77% of them found once; the top ten carry more than 9%.

The gene calls are TRBV11-3 and TRBJ2-3; no reliable D call. This receptor was obtained from a human donor in a cohort sampled during active COVID-19. The sample comprised peripheral blood. CDR3 sequence (DNA): TGTGCCAGCAGCTTAGATGGTACTTCTACAGATACGCAGTATTTT. Encoded protein: CASSLDGTSTDTQYF.